The rows below give T cell receptor beta chains drawn from one sample of a study of cytomegalovirus exposure and HLA in healthy donors. The table came from immunoSEQ multiplex PCR; TCRdb's copy has only in-frame clones and leaves some out. Of 200,000 to 250,000 clones listed, over 60% were seen once; the top ten hold roughly a sixth. Sequencing was performed on PBMCs. The receptors shown here come from a man aged 40-55 years in good health and CMV-seronegative. CDR3s include the opening cysteine and the closing phenylalanine or tryptophan. D genes are given only for firm matches. For some rows the clone size is stated as once, few or many, or as a class when expanded; others skip it.

TRBV27	NA	TRBJ2-7	NA	TGTGCCAGCAGAACGGGGGACTTCCCCGGCGAGCAGTACTTC	CASRTGDFPGEQYF
TRBV28	NA	TRBJ1-5	NA	TGTGCCAGCAGTACCTTGACCGGGACACTCGAGCCCCAGCATTTT	CASSTLTGTLEPQHF
TRBV11-2	few	TRBJ1-4	NA	TGTGCCAGCAGCATAAGACACGCTAATGAAAAACTGTTTTTT	CASSIRHANEKLFF
TRBV19	NA	TRBJ1-5	NA	TGTGCCACCGACAGAGGTAATCAGCCCCAGCATTTT	CATDRGNQPQHF
TRBV6-5	NA	TRBJ1-1	NA	TGTGCCAGCAGTTACTCGGCAGGAACGAACACTGAAGCTTTCTTT	CASSYSAGTNTEAFF
TRBV7-9	NA	TRBJ1-2	TRBD1	TGTGCCAGCAGCTCCACCCAGGGGGGCTTCTATGGCTACACCTTC	CASSSTQGGFYGYTF
TRBV7-2	NA	TRBJ1-1	NA	TGTGCCAGCAGCGCCCGAGGGAACACTGAAGCTTTCTTT	CASSARGNTEAFF
TRBV13	NA	TRBJ2-7	NA	TGTGCCAGCAGCTCCGAAAGACGGCAGGTGAATGAGCAGTACTTC	CASSSERRQVNEQYF
TRBV27	NA	TRBJ2-1	NA	TGTGCCAGCAGTCCGTATGTTAGCGCTTTAATTTGGAATGAGCAGTTCTTC	CASSPYVSALIWNEQFF
TRBV5-6	NA	TRBJ2-5	TRBD1	TGTGCCAGCAGCTTGGTTAGTGGACAGGGGGTAGCGGGTGCCGAGACCCAGTACTTC	CASSLVSGQGVAGAETQYF
TRBV27	NA	TRBJ2-6	NA	TGTGCCAGCAGTCCGGGACGGGGGTATGGGGCCAACGTCCTGACTTTC	CASSPGRGYGANVLTF
TRBV4-3	NA	TRBJ2-1	NA	TGCGCCAGCAGCCAAGCTCTCCGCTCCTACAATGAGCAGTTCTTC	CASSQALRSYNEQFF
TRBV7-2	few	TRBJ2-7	TRBD2	TGTGCCAGCAGCTTATCTGGCGGGAGCTCCTACGAGCAGTACTTC	CASSLSGGSSYEQYF
TRBV19	NA	TRBJ2-1	NA	TGTGCCAGTAGTATGGCTAGCGTTTACAATGAGCAGTTCTTC	CASSMASVYNEQFF
TRBV5-1	medium-sized	TRBJ2-3	NA	TGCGCCAGCAGCTTGCGGGGCGGGACGCCCGGTGATACGCAGTATTTT	CASSLRGGTPGDTQYF
TRBV5-4	NA	TRBJ2-7	NA	TGTGCCAGCAGCTTGGGGGAGATGAGCTCCTACGAGCAGTACTTC	CASSLGEMSSYEQYF
TRBV28	few	TRBJ2-2	NA	TGTGCCAGCAGTTTCGCTCGAACTAGAGCCGGGGAGCTGTTTTTT	CASSFARTRAGELFF
TRBV5-6	NA	TRBJ2-7	TRBD1	TGTGCCAGCAGCCCCCGGGACAGGGGGGCTTCCGAGCAGTACTTC	CASSPRDRGASEQYF
TRBV27	NA	TRBJ2-7	NA	TGTGCCAGCAGTTTGACGGGCCCCGGAGGGGAGTACTTC	CASSLTGPGGEYF
TRBV5-1	NA	TRBJ1-4	NA	TGCGCCAGCAGCCCGCGGTCCCGTAATGAAAAACTGTTTTTT	CASSPRSRNEKLFF
TRBV5-1	NA	TRBJ1-4	NA	TGCGCCAGCAGCTTCGGAGGTGCAACTAATGAAAAACTGTTTTTT	CASSFGGATNEKLFF
TRBV2	NA	TRBJ1-2	NA	TGTGCCGAGCTAGCTAACTATGGCTACACCTTC	CAELANYGYTF
TRBV27	once	TRBJ1-1	TRBD1	TGTGCCAGCAGTCCGGACAGGGGATTCGGCGGCACTGAAGCTTTTTTT	CASSPDRGFGGTEAFF
TRBV5-5	NA	TRBJ2-1	NA	TGTGCCAGCAGCCCACAGGGTAGTTCCTACAATGAGCAGTTCTTC	CASSPQGSSYNEQFF
TRBV5-1	NA	TRBJ1-4	TRBD1	TGCGCCAGCAGCCCAAACAGGGGTGGTGAAAAACTGTTTTTT	CASSPNRGGEKLFF
TRBV6-1	few	TRBJ1-2	NA	TGTGCCAGCAGTGAAAAGGGGAACTATGGCTACACCTTC	CASSEKGNYGYTF
TRBV2	NA	TRBJ2-7	NA	TGTGCCAGCAGCCAGGGTAACGAGCAGTACTTC	CASSQGNEQYF
TRBV28	once	TRBJ2-7	NA	TGTGCCAGCAGTTTTAGCGGTATCACCTACGAGCAGTACTTC	CASSFSGITYEQYF
TRBV18	NA	TRBJ1-6	NA	TGTGCCAGCTCAGACCGACAGGCCGATTCAGCCCTCCACTTT	CASSDRQADSALHF
TRBV5-4	once	TRBJ1-6	NA	TGTGCCAGCAAAGATACAGGATATAATTCACCCCTCCACTTT	CASKDTGYNSPLHF
TRBV19	NA	TRBJ1-5	NA	TGTGCCAGTAGTCAAAGGGGGTTGAACAATCAGCCCCAGCATTTT	CASSQRGLNNQPQHF
TRBV11-2	NA	TRBJ2-7	NA	TGTGCCAGCAGCCTCCAGGACTACGAGCAGTACTTC	CASSLQDYEQYF
TRBV11-3	once	TRBJ2-3	NA	TGTGCCAGCAGCCGCGGACAGCCAGATACGCAGTATTTT	CASSRGQPDTQYF
TRBV7-6	once	TRBJ2-1	TRBD2	TGTGCCAGCAGCATGGCTAGCGGGAGCTTGTTCAATGAGCAGTTCTTC	CASSMASGSLFNEQFF
TRBV30	NA	TRBJ2-1	NA	TGTGCCTGGAGTTCTGGAGGATCCTACAATGAGCAGTTCTTC	CAWSSGGSYNEQFF
TRBV9	NA	TRBJ1-5	NA	TGTGCCAGCAGCACCCACCCGACCGGGGATCAGCCCCAGCATTTT	CASSTHPTGDQPQHF
TRBV7-2	NA	TRBJ2-5	TRBD1	TGTGCCAGCAGCTTGGCGGGGACAGGGAAAAGAGAGACCCAGTACTTC	CASSLAGTGKRETQYF
TRBV5-5	NA	TRBJ1-6	TRBD1	TGTGCCAGCAGCTTTGAGGACAGGGGTTACTCACCCCTCCACTTT	CASSFEDRGYSPLHF
TRBV30	NA	TRBJ2-7	NA	TGTGCCTGGATTCGGCAAGGGGTAACCTACGAGCAGTACTTC	CAWIRQGVTYEQYF
TRBV6-9	few	TRBJ2-7	TRBD1	TGTGCCAGCCGGGACAGCTCCTCCTCCTACGAGCAGTACTTC	CASRDSSSSYEQYF
TRBV7-9	few	TRBJ1-4	TRBD1	TGTTCCAGCAGCTTAGGGGGCTCAGGGAAGGAAGAAAAACTGTTTTTT	CSSSLGGSGKEEKLFF
TRBV6-5	NA	TRBJ2-3	TRBD2	TGTGCCAGCAGTTATGACAGCGGGGGGGCGGGAGATACGCAGTATTTT	CASSYDSGGAGDTQYF
TRBV9	once	TRBJ2-1	NA	TGTGCCAGCAGCCCTATAAACAATGAGCAGTTCTTC	CASSPINNEQFF
TRBV7-9	once	TRBJ2-7	TRBD1	TGTGCCAGCAGCACCAGCATCCTCCGGGACAGGGCTACCTACGAGCAGTACTTC	CASSTSILRDRATYEQYF
TRBV6-1	NA	TRBJ1-5	NA	TGTGCCAGCAGTGACGGGGGAAGCAATCAGCCCCAGCATTTT	CASSDGGSNQPQHF